The clone carrying this T cell receptor beta chain was counted between two and nine times. The target antigen is unknown. It was with a sample-barcoded 5' primer and a J-beta primer mix that a second PCR of about 6 to 12 cycles was run. TCRdb analysed the 5' RACE reads with MiXCR anew, one entry per CDR3 protein. The table includes around 800,000 distinct CDR3 sequences, 40% to 50% detected once. This entry belongs to a study of blood T cells in healthy people across ages. General study results and limits: Significant beta diversity loss was already apparent by age about 42, declining roughly linearly.

Donors were systemically healthy Caucasian individuals from Russia aged 6 to 90 years. V gave up 6 bases and J gave up 4 bases, with 15 bases separating them. The CDR3 covers 14 residues. Germline V gene lookup returns CDR1 SGHDN and CDR2 FVKESK. The chain employs TRBV14 and TRBJ1-2; the D gene is possibly TRBD1 (6 bases). The receptor was isolated from a man in his sixties in good health. The sequencing input was blood. This chain's CDR3 is CASRGTREGYGYTF. The CDR3 coding sequence is TGTGCCAGCAGAGGGACACGCGAGGGCTATGGCTACACCTTC.